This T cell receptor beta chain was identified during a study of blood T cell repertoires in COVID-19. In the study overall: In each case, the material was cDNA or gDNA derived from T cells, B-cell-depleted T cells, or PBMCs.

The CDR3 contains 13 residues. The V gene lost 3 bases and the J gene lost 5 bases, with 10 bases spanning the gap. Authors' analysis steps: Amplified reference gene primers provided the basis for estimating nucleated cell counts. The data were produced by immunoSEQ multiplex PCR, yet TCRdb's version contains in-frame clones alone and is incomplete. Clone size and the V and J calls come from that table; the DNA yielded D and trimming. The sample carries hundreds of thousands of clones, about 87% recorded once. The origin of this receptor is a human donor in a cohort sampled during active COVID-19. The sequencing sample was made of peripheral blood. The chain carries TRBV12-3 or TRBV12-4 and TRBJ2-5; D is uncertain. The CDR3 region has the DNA TGTGCCAGCAGTTTTGGCCCATCGGAGACCCAGTACTTC. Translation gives CASSFGPSETQYF.